The text below deals with one TCR beta chain. The sample belongs to a study of CD8+ T cells in alopecia areata. It was cDNA, reverse transcribed from extracted RNA, that served as the sequencing template. Sequencing used immunoSEQ multiplex PCR; TCRdb keeps in-frame clones, though not all of them. This sample has under 65,000 clones, with roughly two fifths found just once. The CDR3 has 13 amino acids. The V gene's germline CDR1 is SNHLY and CDR2 FYNNEI. V dropped 6 bases and J dropped 4 bases, with 9 bases sitting between them. This sequence originates from a human donor with alopecia areata. The chain uses TRBV2 and TRBJ2-2; maybe TRBD1 (6 bases). The specimen was NKG2D-low CD8+ T cells sorted from blood. The CDR3 DNA reads as TGTGCCAGCAGCCCGACAGGCACCGGGGAGCTGTTTTTT. This sequence encodes CASSPTGTGELFF. The whole variable domain, remainder taken from reference TRBV2 and TRBJ2-2, is EPEVTQTPSHQVTQMGQEVILRCVPISNHLYFYWYRQILGQKVEFLVSFYNNEISEKSEIFDDQFSVERPDGSNFTLKIRSTKLEDSAMYFCASSPTGTGELFFGEGSRLTVL.